Each of the 9 T cell receptor beta chains below was sequenced from the same sample in a study of post-analysis software for immune sequencing data. Overall study results and limits: The five TRBV segments detected at higher frequency in patients than in controls included TRBV5-6, TRBV5-1 and TRBV20-1.

Sequencing libraries made from TCR beta cDNA carried unique molecular identifiers. Each CDR3 protein gets one entry after TCRdb re-called the PCR reads with MiXCR. The table has approximately 660,000 distinct CDR3 sequences, 59% seen once. Their antigens are not known. The sample was blood. Receptors were obtained from a girl aged 2-10 years with multiple sclerosis.

This chain joins TRBV3-1 and TRBJ2-1, with a possible D match to TRBD2 (6 bases). The germline CDR1 and CDR2 sequences are LGHDT and YNNKEL (reference sequence). CDR3 length: 15 residues. V was clipped by 4 bases and J by 10 bases, with 20 bases between them. The CDR3 coding sequence is TGTGCCAGCAGCCCCATGACTAGTCTTCATCGGGAGCAGTTCTTC. This encodes CASSPMTSLHREQFF.

This rearrangement joins TRBV24-1 to TRBJ2-1; 7 bases match TRBD2. Per germline, CDR1 KGHDR and CDR2 SFDVKD. The CDR3 has 14 amino acids. V shed 3 bases and J 4 bases; nucleotides not matched to a gene: 2. The CDR3, as DNA: TGTGCCACCAGTGATCACGGGGGGTACAATGAGCAGTTCTTC. Its protein is CATSDHGGYNEQFF.

This clonotype turned up a few times. The rearrangement joins TRBV20-1 to TRBJ2-7, with 7 nucleotides matching TRBD2. This CDR3 is built from 13 residues. Germline V lookup: CDR1 DFQATT, CDR2 SNEGSKA (reference sequence). Trimming removed 6 bases from V and 2 bases from J; junction bases left unmatched: 7. CDR3 protein: CSASTGTTYEQYF. The CDR3 DNA sequence: TGCAGTGCATCAACCGGGACTACCTACGAGCAGTACTTC.

CDR3 sequence: CSGRDRTNTEAFF. As DNA, the CDR3 is TGCAGCGGACGGGACAGGACAAACACTGAAGCTTTCTTT. The J gene is TRBJ1-1, the V gene TRBV29-1, with TRBD1 matching 8 bases. V lost 7 bases and J lost 2; bases outside the gene matches: 6. Germline V lookup: CDR1 SQVTM, CDR2 ANQGSEA. The CDR3 runs to 13 residues.

The sample holds one count of this clonotype. The V and J genes are TRBV5-1 and TRBJ2-1; D unclear. The CDR3 spans 11 residues. Trimming pared 4 bases from V and 8 bases from J, leaving 7 bases between. From germline, CDR1 is SGHRS and CDR2 YFSETQ. CDR3 DNA: TGCGCCAGCAGCGGTCAGTATGAGCAGTTCTTC. This translates into CASSGQYEQFF.

This chain uses TRBV7-2 with TRBJ2-4; either TRBD1 or TRBD2 may fit D (5 bases each). The DNA end favors TRBJ2-7, so the J call may be wrong. Germline CDR1 is SGHTA and CDR2 is FQGNSA. The CDR3 has 13 residues. CDR3 region: CASSFLVGGEQYF. CDR3 bases: TGTGCCAGCAGCTTCTTAGTTGGGGGCGAGCAGTACTTC.

V gene TRBV30 combines with J gene TRBJ1-5, with 7 nucleotides matching TRBD1. V lost 1 base and J lost 0; bases outside the gene matches: 6. Germline assignment: CDR1 GTSNPN and CDR2 SVGIG (reference sequence). The CDR3 has 16 residues. CDR3 nucleotides: TGTGCCTGGAGTGAAGGGACAGACTATAGCAATCAGCCCCAGCATTTT. It codes for CAWSEGTDYSNQPQHF.

This rearrangement joins TRBV20-1 to TRBJ2-5; D remains unclear. CDR1 is DFQATT, CDR2 SNEGSKA, per germline (reference sequence). V lost 3 bases to trimming and J lost 4 bases, with 12 bases between them. This CDR3 contains 13 residues. The CDR3 reads CSARRSVGETQYF. The CDR3 coding sequence is TGCAGTGCTAGGCGCTCCGTGGGAGAGACCCAGTACTTC.

In its sample, this clonotype was seen once. V is TRBV20-1 and J is TRBJ2-7; 11 nucleotides align to TRBD2. The DNA matches TRBJ2-5 better at its end, which makes the J call doubtful. The CDR3 has 14 residues. The germline V gene encodes CDR1 DFQATT and CDR2 SNEGSKA (reference sequence). In nucleotides, the CDR3 is TGCAGTGCTAGTACTAGCGGGAGATCAGAGACCCAGTACTTC. Translating gives CSASTSGRSETQYF.